A single sample gave rise to the 20 T cell receptor beta chains below, sequenced in a study of blood T cell repertoires in COVID-19 (dated by TCRdb to the early 2020s). Library creation used the immunoSEQ multiplex PCR assay. This is the immuneACCESS table as TCRdb keeps it, with only in-frame sequences that have V and J called. A part of the clones is gone; compared with another copy, unresolved V genes explain less than half, and the rest is unexplained. The sample table shows about 98,000 clones, and about 85% are seen once. In total, the top ten clones hold about 4.5% of the sample. Material: peripheral blood. The origin of the receptors is a man aged 65 to 85 with acute or convalescent COVID-19.

The chain has TRBV6-5 and TRBJ2-3; D possibly corresponds to TRBD2 (5 bases). Germline CDR1 and CDR2: MNHEY and SVGAGI. This CDR3 is 12 amino acids long. V gave up 4 bases and J gave up 6 bases, with 8 bases separating them. The CDR3 DNA reads TGTGCCAGCAGTTCGCGGGCGGATACGCAGTATTTT. It codes for CASSSRADTQYF.

J is TRBJ2-2 and V is TRBV19, with D unresolved. Germline loops: CDR1 LNHDA, CDR2 SQIVND (reference sequence). The CDR3 is made up of 13 amino acids. Trimming left V 3 bases short and J 7 bases short, with 9 bases between. The CDR3 spells CASSIGRDGELFF. The DNA of the CDR3 is TGTGCCAGTAGTATTGGGCGCGACGGGGAGCTGTTTTTT.

The chain employs TRBV7-6 and TRBJ1-1; maybe TRBD1 (5 bases). CDR1 is SGHVS, CDR2 FNYEAQ, per germline. Trimming left V 0 bases short and J 6 bases short, with 11 bases between. The CDR3 contains 14 residues. For the CDR3, the DNA is TGTGCCAGCAGCTTAGCTTTGGGGGGGGCTGAAGCTTTCTTT. Amino acid sequence: CASSLALGGAEAFF.

J is TRBJ1-1 and V is TRBV19; tentative D call: TRBD1 (6 bases). The germline CDR1 and CDR2 sequences are LNHDA and SQIVND (reference sequence). V lost 6 bases to trimming and J lost 6 bases, with 17 bases between them. The CDR3 has 14 amino acids. The CDR3 loop reads CASRTGTTRPEAFF. The CDR3 DNA reads as TGTGCCAGTAGGACCGGGACAACAAGGCCTGAAGCTTTCTTT.

In its sample, this clone was seen once. The chain is built from TRBV18 and TRBJ2-1, with D possibly matching TRBD2 (6 bases). Trimming cost V 1 base and J 0 bases, with 16 bases left between them. The V gene's germline CDR1 is KGHSH and CDR2 LQKENI. CDR3 size: 18 residues. The CDR3 is CASSPRSGGAASYNEQFF. The CDR3 DNA follows: TGTGCCAGCTCACCACGCTCGGGCGGGGCGGCCTCCTACAATGAGCAGTTCTTC.

The chain joins TRBV5-4 to TRBJ2-1; 10 bases map to TRBD2. There are 14 residues in the CDR3. Germline loops: CDR1 SGHNT, CDR2 YYREEE (reference sequence). Unmatched junction bases numbered 5, after V lost 4 bases and J lost 7 bases. CDR3 sequence: CASSERGGRNEQFF. CDR3 in DNA: TGTGCCAGCAGCGAGCGGGGGGGCCGTAATGAGCAGTTCTTC.

CDR3 coding DNA: TGTGCCAGCCGGACGGACAGGGACACAGATACGCAGTATTTT. It translates to CASRTDRDTDTQYF. This chain connects TRBV6-5 to TRBJ2-3; 8 bases map to TRBD1. J was trimmed by 2 bases and V by 8 bases; bases with no gene match: 6. CDR3 length equals 14 residues. Germline V gene sequence: CDR1 MNHEY, CDR2 SVGAGI.

V usage is TRBV29-1 and J usage is TRBJ2-5; TRBD1 agrees at 9 bases. Germline V gene lookup returns CDR1 SQVTM and CDR2 ANQGSEA. This CDR3 contains 14 residues. V dropped 3 bases and J dropped 3; count of bases not matched to a gene: 5. The CDR3 DNA reads TGCAGCGTTGATGTAGGGACAGGGAAAGAGACCCAGTACTTC. Translated: CSVDVGTGKETQYF.

This sequence joins TRBV5-1 and TRBJ2-4; the match to TRBD1 covers 9 bases. V gave up 1 base and J gave up 1 base; unmatched junction bases: 6. Germline loops: CDR1 SGHRS, CDR2 YFSETQ. CDR3 length: 17 residues. CDR3 region: CASSLWGQGRAKNIQYF. For the CDR3, the DNA is TGCGCCAGCAGCTTGTGGGGACAGGGAAGGGCCAAAAACATTCAGTACTTC.

This sequence joins TRBV7-9 and TRBJ1-4; a weak D match, TRBD1 (5 bases). V was cut by 5 bases and J by 0 bases, with 22 bases left in between. Germline-derived CDR1 and CDR2 are SEHNR and FQNEAQ (reference sequence). The CDR3 is 19 amino acids. This chain's CDR3 is CASSRYRGTQHATNEKLFF. The CDR3 bases are TGTGCCAGCAGCCGTTACCGGGGGACGCAGCATGCAACTAATGAAAAACTGTTTTTT.

This rearrangement joins TRBV6-1 to TRBJ2-4; the match to TRBD2 covers 7 bases. The CDR3 is 17 residues long. V dropped 2 bases and J dropped 2; count of bases not matched to a gene: 9. Germline assignment: CDR1 MNHNS and CDR2 SASEGT. The CDR3 here is CASSERIQRGPKNIQYF. The CDR3, as DNA: TGTGCCAGCAGTGAACGCATCCAGCGGGGACCCAAAAACATTCAGTACTTC.

This clone has more than one count but fewer than ten. V usage is TRBV4-2 and J usage is TRBJ1-6; 7 bases line up with TRBD1. The germline CDR1 and CDR2 sequences are LGHNA and YNFKEQ. The CDR3 is 16 amino acids. V shed 0 bases and J 9 bases; nucleotides not matched to a gene: 8. The DNA of the CDR3 is TGTGCCAGCAGCCAAGATCACGGACAGGCAGGTTCACCCCTCCACTTT. Amino acids: CASSQDHGQAGSPLHF.

The V gene is TRBV28, the J gene TRBJ1-1; 8 bases agree with TRBD1. This CDR3 spans 12 amino acids. Germline V gene lookup returns CDR1 MDHEN and CDR2 SYDVKM. J gave up 10 bases and V 4 bases, and 5 bases lay outside the gene matches. CDR3 amino acids: CASSSGQGAAFF. CDR3 bases: TGTGCCAGCAGTTCCGGACAGGGCGCAGCTTTCTTT. Full variable domain (remainder filled in from reference TRBV28 and TRBJ1-1): DVKVTQSSRYLVKRTGEKVFLECVQDMDHENMFWYRQDPGLGLRLIYFSYDVKMKEKGDIPEGYSVSREKKERFSLILESASTNQTSMYLCASSSGQGAAFFGQGTRLTVV.

The J gene is TRBJ2-1, the V gene TRBV5-1, with D maybe TRBD2 (6 bases). Germline-derived CDR1 and CDR2 are SGHRS and YFSETQ. Trimming removed 2 bases at V and 4 bases at J, with 16 bases between. This CDR3 is 16 amino acids long. CDR3 sequence reads: CASSFQPGLVYNEQFF. In nucleotides, the CDR3 is TGCGCCAGCAGCTTCCAACCGGGACTCGTTTACAATGAGCAGTTCTTC.

In regard to this clone: The same CDR3 can be traced to other DNA sequences in this sample. The V gene is TRBV11-3, the J gene TRBJ1-1; D ambiguous. The CDR3 loop spans 13 amino acids. V lost 5 bases and J lost 0, with 7 bases in between. The germline CDR1 and CDR2 sequences are SGHNT and YENEEA. CDR3 protein: CASSLTVNTEAFF. The CDR3 region has the DNA TGTGCCAGCAGCCTAACGGTGAACACTGAAGCTTTCTTT.

The chain is built from TRBV6-5 and TRBJ2-3; D is uncertain. Trimming shortened V by 7 bases and J by 2 bases, and 13 bases separated the two germline ends. The CDR3 covers 14 residues. Per germline, CDR1 MNHEY and CDR2 SVGAGI. The CDR3 reads CASNRHEVTDTQYF. The CDR3 DNA sequence: TGTGCCAGCAACCGCCACGAGGTCACAGATACGCAGTATTTT.

The chain carries TRBV9 and TRBJ2-3; TRBD1 aligns across 8 bases. The CDR3 is made up of 17 amino acids. J gave up 1 base and V 0 bases, and 7 bases lay outside the gene matches. Germline V gene lookup returns CDR1 SGDLS and CDR2 YYNGEE. This CDR3 reads CASSVASLTGGTDTQYF. CDR3 nucleotides: TGTGCCAGCAGCGTAGCCTCCCTGACAGGGGGCACAGATACGCAGTATTTT.

The J gene is TRBJ2-6, the V gene TRBV6-5; D is unclear. Germline lookup yields CDR1 MNHEY and CDR2 SVGAGI. The CDR3 totals 15 residues. V was clipped by 5 bases and J by 4 bases, with 12 bases between them. This CDR3 reads CASSSPAAGANVLTF. In DNA, the CDR3 is TGTGCCAGCAGTAGCCCCGCGGCCGGGGCCAACGTCCTGACTTTC.

J is TRBJ2-7 and V is TRBV29-1, with D maybe TRBD1 (6 bases). Germline values: CDR1 SQVTM, CDR2 ANQGSEA. This CDR3 contains 12 residues. Trimming cost V 4 bases and J 5 bases, with 12 bases left between them. Here the CDR3 DNA reads TGCAGCGTTGCTACAGGGACGAACGAGCAGTACTTC. It translates to CSVATGTNEQYF.

The chain uses TRBV24-1 and TRBJ2-1, with D perhaps matching TRBD1 (6 bases). Germline loops: CDR1 KGHDR, CDR2 SFDVKD. The CDR3 runs 15 residues. V lost 4 bases, J lost 1 base, and 10 bases lay in between. The CDR3 nucleotides are TGTGCCACCAGTGACCCACAGGGATCCTACAATGAGCAGTTCTTC. Protein product: CATSDPQGSYNEQFF.